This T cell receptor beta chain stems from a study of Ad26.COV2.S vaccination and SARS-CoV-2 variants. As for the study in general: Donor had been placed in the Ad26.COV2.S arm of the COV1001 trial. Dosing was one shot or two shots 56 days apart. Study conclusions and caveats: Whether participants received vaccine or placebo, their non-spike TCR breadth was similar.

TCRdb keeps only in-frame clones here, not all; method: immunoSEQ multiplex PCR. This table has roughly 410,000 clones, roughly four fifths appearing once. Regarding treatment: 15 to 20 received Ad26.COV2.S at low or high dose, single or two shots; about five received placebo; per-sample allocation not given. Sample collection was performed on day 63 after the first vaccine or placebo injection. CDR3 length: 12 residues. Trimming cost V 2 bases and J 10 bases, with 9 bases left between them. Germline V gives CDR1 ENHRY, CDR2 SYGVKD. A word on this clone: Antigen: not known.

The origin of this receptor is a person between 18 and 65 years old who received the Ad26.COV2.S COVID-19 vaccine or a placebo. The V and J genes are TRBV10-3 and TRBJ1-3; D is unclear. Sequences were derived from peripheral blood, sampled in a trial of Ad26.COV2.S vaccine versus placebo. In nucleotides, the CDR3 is TGTGCCATCAGTGAGCCACACGGGACCATATATTTT. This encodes CAISEPHGTIYF.